This entry is about one TCR beta chain. These data belong to a study of preoperative IRX-2 immunotherapy in early breast cancer. Treatment described: preoperative locoregional IRX-2 cytokine immunotherapy. Preoperative locoregional IRX-2 cytokine immunotherapy was tested in the phase Ib source study. TCRdb's copy holds only in-frame clones and misses some; the assay was immunoSEQ multiplex PCR. The sample shows 40,000 to 45,000 clones, 77% of them seen only once. Trimming shortened V by 4 bases and J by 8 bases, and 29 bases separated the two germline ends. The CDR3 totals 18 residues. V is TRBV7-1 and J is TRBJ1-2; D is undetermined. TRBV7-1 is designated an ORF whose function remains uncertain. This sequence originates from a human donor with breast cancer. Specimen: tumor tissue, collected after IRX-2 immunotherapy. CDR3 sequence (DNA): TGTGCCAGCAGCTTGATGAGAGGAGGAGCAGCGAAATCAAGGGGCTACACCTTC. Its protein product is CASSLMRGGAAKSRGYTF.